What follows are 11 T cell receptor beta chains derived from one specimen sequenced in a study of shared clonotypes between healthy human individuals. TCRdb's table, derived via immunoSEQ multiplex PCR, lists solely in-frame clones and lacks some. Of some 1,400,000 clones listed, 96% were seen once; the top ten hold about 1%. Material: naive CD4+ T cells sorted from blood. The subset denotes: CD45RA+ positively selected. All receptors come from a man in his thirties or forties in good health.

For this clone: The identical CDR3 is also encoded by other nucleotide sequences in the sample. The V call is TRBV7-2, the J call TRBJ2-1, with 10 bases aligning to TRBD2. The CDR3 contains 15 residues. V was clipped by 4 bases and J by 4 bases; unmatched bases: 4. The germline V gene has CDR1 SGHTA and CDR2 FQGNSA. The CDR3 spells CASSSLAGVYNEQFF. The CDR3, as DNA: TGTGCCAGCAGCTCCCTAGCGGGAGTGTACAATGAGCAGTTCTTC.

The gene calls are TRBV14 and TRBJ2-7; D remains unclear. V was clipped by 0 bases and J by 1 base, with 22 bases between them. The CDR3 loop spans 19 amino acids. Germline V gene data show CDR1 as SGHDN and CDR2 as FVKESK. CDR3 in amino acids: CASSQDSLSLQHRSYEQYF. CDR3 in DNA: TGTGCCAGCAGCCAAGATTCTCTTTCTTTACAACATCGATCCTACGAGCAGTACTTC. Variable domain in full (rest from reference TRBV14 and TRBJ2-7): EAGVTQFPSHSVIEKGQTVTLRCDPISGHDNLYWYRRVMGKEIKFLLHFVKESKQDESGMPNNRFLAERTGGTYSTLKVQPAELEDSGVYFCASSQDSLSLQHRSYEQYFGPGTRLTVT.

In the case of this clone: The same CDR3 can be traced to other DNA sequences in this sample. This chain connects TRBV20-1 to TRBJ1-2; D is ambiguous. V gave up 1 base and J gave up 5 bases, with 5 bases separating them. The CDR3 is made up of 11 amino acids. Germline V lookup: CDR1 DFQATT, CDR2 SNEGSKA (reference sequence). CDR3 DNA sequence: TGCAGTGCTAGAGGATCTTATGGCTACACCTTC. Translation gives CSARGSYGYTF.

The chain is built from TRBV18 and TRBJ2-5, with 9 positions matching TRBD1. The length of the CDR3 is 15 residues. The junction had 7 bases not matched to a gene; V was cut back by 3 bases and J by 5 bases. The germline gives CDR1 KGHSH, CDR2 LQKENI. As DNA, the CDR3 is TGTGCCAGCTCACCCTACAGGGGGCAAGTGGAGACCCAGTACTTC. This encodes CASSPYRGQVETQYF.

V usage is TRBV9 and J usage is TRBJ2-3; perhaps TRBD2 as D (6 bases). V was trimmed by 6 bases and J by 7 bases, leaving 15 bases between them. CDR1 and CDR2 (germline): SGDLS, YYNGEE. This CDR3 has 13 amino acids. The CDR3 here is CASTQAGANTQYF. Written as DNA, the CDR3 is TGTGCCAGCACCCAAGCGGGTGCTAATACGCAGTATTTT.

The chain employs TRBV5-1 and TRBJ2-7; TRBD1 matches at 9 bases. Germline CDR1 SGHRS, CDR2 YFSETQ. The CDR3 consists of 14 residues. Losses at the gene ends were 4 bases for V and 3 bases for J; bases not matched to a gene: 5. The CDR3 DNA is TGCGCCAGCAGCCAGGACAGGGGTATCTACGAGCAGTACTTC. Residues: CASSQDRGIYEQYF.

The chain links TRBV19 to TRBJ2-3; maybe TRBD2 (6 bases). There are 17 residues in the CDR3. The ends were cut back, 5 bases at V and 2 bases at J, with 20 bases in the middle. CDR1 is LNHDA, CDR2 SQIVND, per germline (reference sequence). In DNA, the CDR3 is TGTGCCAGTAGTTCATCGGGGAGGACCATTCTCACAGATACGCAGTATTTT. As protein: CASSSSGRTILTDTQYF. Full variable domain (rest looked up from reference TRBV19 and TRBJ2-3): DGGITQSPKYLFRKEGQNVTLSCEQNLNHDAMYWYRQDPGQGLRLIYYSQIVNDFQKGDIAEGYSVSREKKESFPLTVTSAQKNPTAFYLCASSSSGRTILTDTQYFGPGTRLTVL.

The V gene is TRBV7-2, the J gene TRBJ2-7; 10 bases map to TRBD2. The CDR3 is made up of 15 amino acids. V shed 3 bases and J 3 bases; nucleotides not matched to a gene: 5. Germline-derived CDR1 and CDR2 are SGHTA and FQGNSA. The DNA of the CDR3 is TGTGCCAGCAGCTTTTTGACTAGCGGGTTCTACGAGCAGTACTTC. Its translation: CASSFLTSGFYEQYF.

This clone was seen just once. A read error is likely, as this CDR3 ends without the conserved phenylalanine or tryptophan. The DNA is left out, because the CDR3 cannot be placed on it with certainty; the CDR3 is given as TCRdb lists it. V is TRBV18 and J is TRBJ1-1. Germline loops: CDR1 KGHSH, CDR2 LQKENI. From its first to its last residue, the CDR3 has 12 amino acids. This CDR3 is CASSPGSRATFY.

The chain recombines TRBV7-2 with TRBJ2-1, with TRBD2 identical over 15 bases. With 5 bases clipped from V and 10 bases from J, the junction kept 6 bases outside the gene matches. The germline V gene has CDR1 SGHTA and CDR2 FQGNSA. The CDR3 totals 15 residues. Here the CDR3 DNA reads TGTGCCAGCAGCGAATGGACTAGCGGGAGGGGGGAGCAGTTCTTC. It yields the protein CASSEWTSGRGEQFF. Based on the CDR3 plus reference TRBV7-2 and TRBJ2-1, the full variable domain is GAGVSQSPSNKVTEKGKDVELRCDPISGHTALYWYRQSLGQGLEFLIYFQGNSAPDKSGLPSDRFSAERTGGSVSTLTIQRTQQEDSAVYLCASSEWTSGRGEQFFGPGTRLTVL.

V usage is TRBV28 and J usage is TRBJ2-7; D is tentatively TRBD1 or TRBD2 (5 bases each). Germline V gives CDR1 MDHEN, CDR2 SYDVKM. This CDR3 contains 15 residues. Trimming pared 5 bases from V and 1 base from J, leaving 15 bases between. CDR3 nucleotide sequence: TGTGCCAGCAGTACCTCCGGGACGCCTTCCTACGAGCAGTACTTC. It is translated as CASSTSGTPSYEQYF.